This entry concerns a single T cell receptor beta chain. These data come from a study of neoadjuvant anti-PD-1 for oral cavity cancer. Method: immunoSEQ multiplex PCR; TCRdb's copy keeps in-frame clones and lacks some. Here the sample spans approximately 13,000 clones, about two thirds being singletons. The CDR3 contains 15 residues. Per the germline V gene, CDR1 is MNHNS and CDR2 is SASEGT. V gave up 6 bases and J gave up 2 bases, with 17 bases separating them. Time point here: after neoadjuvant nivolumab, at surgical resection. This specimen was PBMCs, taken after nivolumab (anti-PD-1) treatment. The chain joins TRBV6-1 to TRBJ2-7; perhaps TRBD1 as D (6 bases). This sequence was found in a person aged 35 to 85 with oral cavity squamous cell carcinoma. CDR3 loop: CASRTNRDRAYEQYF. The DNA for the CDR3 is TGTGCCAGCAGAACTAACAGGGATCGGGCCTACGAGCAGTACTTC.